This TCR beta chain derives from a study of T cell repertoires in cytomegalovirus infection. Overall study: The public TCR beta signatures pointed to both CMV infection and matching HLA type.

TCRdb re-called the reads with MiXCR, one entry per CDR3 protein. The sample carries 360,000 or so distinct CDR3 sequences, roughly 34% recorded once. Germline assignment: CDR1 SEHNR and CDR2 FQNEAQ (reference sequence). The CDR3 is 14 residues long. Remarks on this clonotype: Its antigen remains unknown.

Sequencing used cultured PBMCs, obtained from culture after CMV antigen stimulation. This chain connects TRBV7-9 to TRBJ2-3; 12 nucleotides line up with TRBD2. The sequence was collected from a human donor in good health (CMV status not recorded). Some clones in this sample may be carry-over from other donors' samples. The CDR3 is CASGLAGRPDTQYF. The CDR3 DNA reads as TGTGCAAGTGGACTAGCGGGAAGGCCAGATACGCAGTATTTT.